This T cell receptor (beta chain) was retrieved from a study of Graves' ophthalmopathy and Graves' hyperthyroidism. Study outcomes and limitations: Blood also held most thyroid clonotypes expanded above 0.001 frequency. A model of 13 signatures distinguished ophthalmopathy from stable hyperthyroidism at around 90% sensitivity and roughly 80% specificity. The model reached roughly 70% sensitivity and around 74% specificity for predicting ophthalmopathy progression.

Deletions cut 4 bases from V and 3 bases from J, with 16 bases between. The V gene's germline CDR1 is SGHRS and CDR2 YFSETQ. This CDR3 comprises 15 residues. This clonotype was recorded many times. Its antigen is as yet unknown. Using RNA transcripts, the TCR beta CDR3 regions were amplified. HTBI primers served in a first-round RT-PCR, which a second-round multiplex PCR followed. TCRdb ran MiXCR on the multiplex PCR reads and lists one entry per CDR3 protein. The data contain 150,000 to 200,000 distinct CDR3 sequences, 35% to 50% of them seen just once; the ten biggest clones take up 8% to 9.5%. The material sequenced was peripheral blood. The chain joins TRBV5-1 to TRBJ1-1; no clear D. This clonotype originated in a man aged 30-40 years with Graves' ophthalmopathy. DNA of the CDR3: TGCGCCAGCAGCCCCGGCTGGGTATTGGACACTGAAGCTTTCTTT. This encodes CASSPGWVLDTEAFF.